These T cell receptor beta chains were read from a single sample in a study of blood T cells in healthy people across ages. In TCRdb, the 5' RACE reads were re-called with MiXCR into one record per CDR3 protein. This table holds around 1,000,000 distinct CDR3 sequences, more than 30% found once. Input material: blood. The receptors come from a man aged 18 to 30 in good health. Both conserved end residues are trimmed from each CDR3.

v_call: TRBV27
cdr3_aa: ASSPQGLQETQY

v_call: TRBV3-1
cdr3_aa: ASSQDRGLGRGYT

v_call: TRBV6-5
cdr3_aa: ASSWTGAMNTEAF

v_call: TRBV6-2/TRBV6-3
cdr3_aa: ASSPDGIRLF

v_call: TRBV7-2
cdr3_aa: ASSNRIGQY

v_call: TRBV7-9
cdr3_aa: ASSSPRLYGEGYT

v_call: TRBV29-1
cdr3_aa: SVAQVYGYT

v_call: TRBV4-1
cdr3_aa: ASSTPTASSYNEQF

v_call: TRBV2
cdr3_aa: ASSGRDGYDYT

v_call: TRBV11-2
cdr3_aa: ASSLAGGPGTEAF

v_call: TRBV6-2/TRBV6-3
cdr3_aa: ASSDQVAKNIQY